This T cell receptor (beta chain) was recorded in a study of T-cell memory formation after mild COVID-19. On the study more broadly: The study found TCR clusters largely donor specific.

This CDR3 has 15 residues. V shed 1 base, J shed 7 bases, and the junction held 3 bases outside the gene matches. Only a few counts were recorded for this clonotype. MiXCR, run by TCRdb on the 5' RACE reads, gives a single entry per CDR3 protein. The sample records 360,000 or so distinct CDR3 sequences, around 28% being singletons. The TCR comes from an adult woman who had mild COVID-19 (a few samples of this study predate the infection). Cell type and time point are not known. Sequencing used PBMCs or a T cell subset sorted from them (not recorded which). This rearrangement joins TRBV12-3 or TRBV12-4 to TRBJ2-1; 11 bases align to TRBD2. CDR3 bases: TGTGCCAGCAGTTTAGGAGTAGCGGGAGGGAATGAGCAGTTCTTC. Protein: CASSLGVAGGNEQFF.